A selection of T cell receptor beta chains follows, all from one sample in a study of T cell responses to AZD1222 COVID-19 vaccine. TCRdb's copy holds only in-frame clones and misses some; the assay was immunoSEQ multiplex PCR. The sample records approximately 89,000 clones, about 82% being singletons. The specimen comprised peripheral blood, sampled 28 days after the second AZD1222 dose. These receptors were obtained from an adult who received the AZD1222 COVID-19 vaccine. Both conserved end residues are part of each CDR3. A D gene is named only where the DNA matches it firmly. For some rows the clone size is stated as once, few or many, or as a class when expanded; others skip it.

cdr3_aa,cdr3_nt,v_call,j_call,d_call,clone_size
CASSTPNLAGAYEQYF,TGTGCCAGCTCAACCCCCAACTTAGCGGGGGCCTACGAGCAGTACTTC,TRBV18,TRBJ2-7,TRBD2,NA
CASRGQGAYGYTF,TGTGCCAGCAGAGGACAGGGGGCCTATGGCTACACCTTC,TRBV28,TRBJ1-2,TRBD1,NA
CASSLAVAQGPGELFF,TGCGCCAGCAGCTTGGCCGTAGCCCAAGGTCCCGGGGAGCTGTTTTTT,TRBV5-1,TRBJ2-2,NA,few
CASSPGPSGANVLTF,TGTGCCAGCAGCCCCGGCCCCTCTGGGGCCAACGTCCTGACTTTC,TRBV11-2,TRBJ2-6,NA,NA
CASSVLDRDQETQYF,TGTGCCAGCAGCGTCCTGGACAGGGACCAAGAGACCCAGTACTTC,TRBV9,TRBJ2-5,TRBD1,few
CASSLRDGPYEQYF,TGCGCCAGCAGCCTACGGGACGGACCCTACGAGCAGTACTTC,TRBV5-1,TRBJ2-7,NA,NA
CASREGQSYGYTF,TGTGCCAGCAGGGAGGGACAGTCCTATGGCTACACCTTC,TRBV12-3/TRBV12-4,TRBJ1-2,TRBD1,few
CASSLLGQGGSTGELFF,TGTGCCAGCAGTTTATTAGGACAGGGGGGGTCCACCGGGGAGCTGTTTTTT,TRBV27,TRBJ2-2,TRBD1,few
CASRREVAGFTDTQYF,TGTGCCAGCAGACGAGAGGTAGCGGGTTTCACAGATACGCAGTATTTT,TRBV6-6,TRBJ2-3,TRBD2,NA
CAWSPGRAETGELFF,TGTGCCTGGAGTCCCGGGAGGGCGGAAACCGGGGAGCTGTTTTTT,TRBV30,TRBJ2-2,TRBD2,NA
CASSSSGTPAYGYTF,TGTGCCAGCAGCTCCTCCGGGACCCCGGCCTATGGCTACACCTTC,TRBV7-9,TRBJ1-2,NA,NA
CASSPGTPRDEQYF,TGTGCCAGCAGCCCAGGGACGCCGAGGGACGAGCAGTACTTC,TRBV6-5,TRBJ2-7,NA,medium-sized
CASSEGQSSYEQYF,TGTGCCAGCAGTGAGGGACAGAGTTCCTACGAGCAGTACTTC,TRBV28,TRBJ2-7,TRBD1,NA
CATSRSDGTSGAVQYF,TGTGCCACCAGCCGCTCAGATGGGACTAGCGGGGCGGTGCAGTACTTC,TRBV15,TRBJ2-5,TRBD2,NA
CATQRLAGYEQYF,TGTGCCACTCAAAGACTAGCGGGGTACGAGCAGTACTTC,TRBV2,TRBJ2-7,TRBD2,NA
CASSHRQGFTEAFF,TGTGCCAGCAGCCATAGACAGGGATTCACTGAAGCTTTCTTT,TRBV14,TRBJ1-1,TRBD1,NA
CSVEATLNEQFF,TGCAGCGTTGAGGCGACTCTTAATGAGCAGTTCTTC,TRBV29-1,TRBJ2-1,NA,few
CASSYELAGAPSYNEQFF,TGTGCCAGCAGTTACGAACTAGCGGGAGCCCCCTCCTACAATGAGCAGTTCTTC,TRBV6-2/TRBV6-3,TRBJ2-1,TRBD2,NA
CASSPGGLNTGELFF,TGTGCCAGCAGCCCAGGGGGCCTCAACACCGGGGAGCTGTTTTTT,TRBV7-3,TRBJ2-2,TRBD1,NA
CASRKGGEKLFF,TGTGCCAGCAGAAAAGGGGGGGAAAAACTGTTTTTT,TRBV6-5,TRBJ1-4,NA,NA
CASSGLRSTDTQYF,TGTGCCAGCAGCGGGTTACGGTCCACAGATACGCAGTATTTT,TRBV6-5,TRBJ2-3,NA,NA
CSASDWTVSYEQYF,TGCAGTGCTAGTGATTGGACAGTCTCCTACGAGCAGTACTTC,TRBV20-1,TRBJ2-7,NA,NA
CASRMDGGPAPYEQYF,TGTGCCAGTAGGATGGATGGAGGCCCTGCACCCTACGAGCAGTACTTC,TRBV19,TRBJ2-7,NA,few
CASSYGQWAVYGYTF,TGTGCCAGCAGCTATGGACAGTGGGCTGTCTATGGCTACACCTTC,TRBV5-4,TRBJ1-2,NA,NA
CASSGNSGANVLTF,TGTGCCAGCAGCGGAAACTCTGGGGCCAACGTCCTGACTTTC,TRBV13,TRBJ2-6,NA,NA
CASSEDPTTEQFF,TGTGCCAGCAGTGAGGACCCGACTACTGAGCAGTTCTTC,TRBV2,TRBJ2-1,NA,NA
CAWSSAGGTYEQYF,TGTGCCTGGAGTTCGGCAGGGGGGACGTACGAGCAGTACTTC,TRBV30,TRBJ2-7,NA,NA
CASSLPAGTYEQYF,TGTGCCAGCAGTTTACCAGCGGGAACCTACGAGCAGTACTTC,TRBV28,TRBJ2-7,TRBD2,once
CASRKNRDTGELFF,TGTGCCAGCAGGAAAAACCGGGATACCGGGGAGCTGTTTTTT,TRBV27,TRBJ2-2,NA,NA
CASSLGLAVSYNEQFF,TGTGCCAGCAGCCTCGGGCTAGCGGTGTCCTACAATGAGCAGTTCTTC,TRBV7-3,TRBJ2-1,TRBD2,NA
CASSLVPGTPVEQFF,TGCGCCAGCAGCTTGGTCCCCGGGACCCCAGTTGAGCAGTTCTTC,TRBV5-1,TRBJ2-1,NA,NA
CASSRTSSSYEQYF,TGTGCCAGCAGTCGCACGTCGAGCTCCTACGAGCAGTACTTC,TRBV6-5,TRBJ2-7,NA,few
CASSLVVTGELFF,TGCGCCAGCAGCCTGGTCGTGACCGGGGAGCTGTTTTTT,TRBV4-3,TRBJ2-2,NA,NA
CASGLAGGPRHEQFF,TGTGCCAGCGGGTTAGCGGGAGGGCCAAGGCATGAGCAGTTCTTC,TRBV5-6,TRBJ2-1,TRBD2,NA
CASSLSGGPSRPHEQYF,TGTGCCAGCAGCTTATCTGGTGGCCCAAGCAGACCCCACGAGCAGTACTTC,TRBV7-3,TRBJ2-7,NA,once
CASSLARDGGYTF,TGTGCCAGCAGCTTAGCGAGGGATGGGGGCTACACCTTC,TRBV7-9,TRBJ1-2,NA,NA
CASSKGGDWYNEQFF,TGTGCCAGCAGCAAAGGAGGGGACTGGTACAATGAGCAGTTCTTC,TRBV21-1,TRBJ2-1,NA,NA
CASSIQLAGTGELFF,TGTGCCAGTAGTATACAACTAGCAGGTACCGGGGAGCTGTTTTTT,TRBV19,TRBJ2-2,NA,NA
CASSEALRRGPEAFF,TGTGCCAGCAGTGAAGCGCTTCGAAGGGGGCCTGAAGCTTTCTTT,TRBV6-1,TRBJ1-1,TRBD1,NA
CSVAGGGLRNTEAFF,TGCAGCGTCGCAGGTGGGGGATTGAGGAACACTGAAGCTTTCTTT,TRBV29-1,TRBJ1-1,NA,NA